The present entry profiles one T cell receptor (beta chain) with its context. The entry originates in a study of control samples from healthy donors and cancer patients. Method: immunoSEQ multiplex PCR; TCRdb's copy keeps in-frame clones and lacks some. The sample comprises about 110,000 clones, 70% to 85% of which are singletons, and about 7% rests with the top ten. Trimming cost V 6 bases and J 4 bases, with 15 bases left between them. This CDR3 is built from 14 residues. The germline CDR1 and CDR2 sequences are SGHTA and FQGNSA. The genes are TRBV7-2 and TRBJ1-2; D remains ambiguous. This clonotype was sampled from a man aged 18 to 30 in good health. Sequenced material: blood. The CDR3 DNA reads TGTGCCAGCAGTTCGAGAAACGAAATCTATGGCTACACCTTC. Amino acid sequence: CASSSRNEIYGYTF.